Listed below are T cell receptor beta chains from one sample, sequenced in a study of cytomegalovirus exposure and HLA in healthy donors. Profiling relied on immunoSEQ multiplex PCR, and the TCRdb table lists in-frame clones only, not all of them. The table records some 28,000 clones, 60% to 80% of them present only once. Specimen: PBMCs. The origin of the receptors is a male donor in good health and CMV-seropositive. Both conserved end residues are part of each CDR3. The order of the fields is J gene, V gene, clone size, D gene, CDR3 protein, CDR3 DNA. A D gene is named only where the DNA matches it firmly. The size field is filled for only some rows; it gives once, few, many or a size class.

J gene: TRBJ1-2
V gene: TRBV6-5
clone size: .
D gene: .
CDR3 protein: CASSIQTVYGYTF
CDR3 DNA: TGTGCCAGCAGTATCCAGACAGTTTATGGCTACACCTTC

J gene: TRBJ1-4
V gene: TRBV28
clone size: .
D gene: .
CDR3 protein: CASSLPGAREKLFF
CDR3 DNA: TGTGCCAGCAGTTTACCAGGGGCGCGAGAAAAACTGTTTTTT

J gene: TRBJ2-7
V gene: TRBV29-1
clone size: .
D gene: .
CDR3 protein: CSTLEEGALSYEQYF
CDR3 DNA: TGCAGCACCCTAGAGGAGGGGGCTCTATCCTACGAGCAGTACTTC

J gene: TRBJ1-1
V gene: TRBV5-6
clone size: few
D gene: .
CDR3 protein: CASSWRVVGTEAFF
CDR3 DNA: TGTGCCAGCAGCTGGAGGGTGGTTGGAACTGAAGCTTTCTTT

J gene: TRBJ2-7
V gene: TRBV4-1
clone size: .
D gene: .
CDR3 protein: CASSAGTGAYEQYF
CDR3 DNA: TGCGCCAGCTCCGCTGGAACGGGAGCCTACGAGCAGTACTTC

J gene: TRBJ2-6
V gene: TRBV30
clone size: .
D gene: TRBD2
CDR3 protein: CAGRLATLSGANVLTF
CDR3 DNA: TGTGCCGGGAGACTAGCGACCTTATCTGGGGCCAACGTCCTGACTTTC

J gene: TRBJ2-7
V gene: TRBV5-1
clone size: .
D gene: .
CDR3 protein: CASSLGSGAYEQYF
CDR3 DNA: TGCGCCAGCAGCTTGGGGTCAGGGGCGTACGAGCAGTACTTC

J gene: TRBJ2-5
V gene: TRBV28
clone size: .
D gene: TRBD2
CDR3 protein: CASRRLAGLQETQYF
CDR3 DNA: TGTGCCAGCAGGAGACTAGCGGGACTACAAGAGACCCAGTACTTC

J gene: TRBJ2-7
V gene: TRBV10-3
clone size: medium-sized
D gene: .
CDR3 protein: CAISDPLGRSVTYTYEQYF
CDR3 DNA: TGTGCCATCAGTGATCCCCTCGGTCGCAGCGTCACTTATACCTACGAGCAGTACTTC

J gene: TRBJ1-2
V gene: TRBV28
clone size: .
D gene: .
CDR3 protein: CASTGVQQGTYTF
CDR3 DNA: TGTGCCAGCACAGGAGTCCAACAGGGTACCTACACCTTC

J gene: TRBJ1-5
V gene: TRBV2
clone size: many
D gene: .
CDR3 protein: CASSEGWGAQHF
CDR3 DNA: TGTGCCAGCAGTGAAGGTTGGGGGGCCCAGCATTTT

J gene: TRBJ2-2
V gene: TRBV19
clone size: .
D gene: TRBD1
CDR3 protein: CASTFGTGNTGELFF
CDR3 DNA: TGTGCCAGTACCTTTGGGACAGGGAACACCGGGGAGCTGTTTTTT

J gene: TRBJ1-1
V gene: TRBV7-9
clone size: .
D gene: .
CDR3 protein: CASSLGQGTFF
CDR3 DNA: TGTGCCAGCAGCTTGGGACAAGGGACTTTCTTT

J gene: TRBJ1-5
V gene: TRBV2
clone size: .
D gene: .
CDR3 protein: CASRDSGGNQPQHF
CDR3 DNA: TGTGCCAGCAGGGACAGCGGGGGCAATCAGCCCCAGCATTTT

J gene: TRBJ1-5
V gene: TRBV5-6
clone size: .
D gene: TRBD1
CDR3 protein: CASSPHGQGAFGSNQPQHF
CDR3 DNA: TGTGCCAGCAGCCCCCATGGGCAGGGGGCTTTCGGTAGCAATCAGCCCCAGCATTTT

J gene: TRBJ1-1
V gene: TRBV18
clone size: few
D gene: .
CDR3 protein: CASSPRRQFEAFF
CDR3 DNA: TGTGCCAGCTCACCAAGGCGGCAGTTTGAAGCTTTCTTT

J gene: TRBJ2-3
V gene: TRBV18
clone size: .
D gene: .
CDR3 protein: CASSPPGHQGDTQYF
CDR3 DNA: TGTGCCAGCTCACCACCCGGACACCAGGGGGATACGCAGTATTTT

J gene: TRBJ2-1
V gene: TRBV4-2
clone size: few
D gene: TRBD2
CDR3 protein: CASSQDAGGWNEQFF
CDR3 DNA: TGTGCCAGCAGCCAAGATGCGGGAGGTTGGAATGAGCAGTTCTTC

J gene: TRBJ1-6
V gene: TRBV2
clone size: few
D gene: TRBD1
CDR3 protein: CAGRTGRNSPLHF
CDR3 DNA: TGTGCCGGCAGGACAGGCCGTAATTCACCCCTCCACTTT

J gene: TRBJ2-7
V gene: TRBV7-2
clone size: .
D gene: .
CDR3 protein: CASSPGAGADEQYF
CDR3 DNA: TGTGCCAGCAGCCCAGGGGCGGGGGCCGACGAGCAGTACTTC

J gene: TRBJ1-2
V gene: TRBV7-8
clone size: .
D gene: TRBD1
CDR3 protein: CASSLGGASYGYTF
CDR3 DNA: TGTGCCAGCAGTTTAGGGGGCGCGAGCTATGGCTACACCTTC

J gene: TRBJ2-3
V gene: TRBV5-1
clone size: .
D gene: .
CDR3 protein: CASSLAASQASDTQYF
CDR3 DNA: TGCGCCAGCAGCTTGGCAGCTAGCCAAGCTTCAGATACGCAGTATTTT

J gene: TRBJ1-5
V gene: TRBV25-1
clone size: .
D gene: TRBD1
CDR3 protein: CASSARTGGNQPQHF
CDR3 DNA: TGTGCCAGCAGTGCCCGGACAGGGGGCAATCAGCCCCAGCATTTT

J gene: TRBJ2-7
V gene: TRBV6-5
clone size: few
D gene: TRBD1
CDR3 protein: CASSYRGQGTYEQYF
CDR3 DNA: TGTGCCAGCAGTTACAGGGGACAGGGAACCTACGAGCAGTACTTC

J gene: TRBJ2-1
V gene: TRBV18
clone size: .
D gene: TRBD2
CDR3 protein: CASSPGLAGVGNEQFF
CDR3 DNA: TGTGCCAGCTCTCCGGGACTAGCGGGAGTGGGCAATGAGCAGTTCTTC

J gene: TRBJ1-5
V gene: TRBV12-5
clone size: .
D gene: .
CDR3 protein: CASGLWRGNQPQHF
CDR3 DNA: TGTGCTAGTGGTTTGTGGCGGGGCAATCAGCCCCAGCATTTT

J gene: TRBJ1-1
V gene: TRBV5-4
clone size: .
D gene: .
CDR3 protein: CASSLVAENTEAFF
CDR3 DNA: TGTGCCAGCAGCTTGGTAGCCGAGAACACTGAAGCTTTCTTT

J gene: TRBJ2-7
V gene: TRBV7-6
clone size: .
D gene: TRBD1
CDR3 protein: CASSPPDRHYEQYF
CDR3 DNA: TGTGCCAGCAGCCCGCCGGACAGGCACTACGAGCAGTACTTC

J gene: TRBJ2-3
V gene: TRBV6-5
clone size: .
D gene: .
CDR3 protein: CASGPADSSTDTQYF
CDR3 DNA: TGTGCCAGCGGCCCGGCAGACTCGAGCACAGATACGCAGTATTTT

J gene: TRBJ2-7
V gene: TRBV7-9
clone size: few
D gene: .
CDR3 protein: CASSSGLTPNPYEQYF
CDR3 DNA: TGTGCCAGCAGTTCCGGACTCACCCCCAATCCTTACGAGCAGTACTTC

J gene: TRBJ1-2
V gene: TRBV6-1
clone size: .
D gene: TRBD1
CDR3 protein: CASSNDRGLSGYTF
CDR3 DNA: TGTGCCAGCAGTAACGACAGGGGTTTATCGGGCTACACCTTC

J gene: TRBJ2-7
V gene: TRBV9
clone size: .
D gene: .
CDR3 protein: CASSAPPRGHEQYF
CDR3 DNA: TGTGCCAGCAGCGCACCTCCAAGGGGACACGAGCAGTACTTT

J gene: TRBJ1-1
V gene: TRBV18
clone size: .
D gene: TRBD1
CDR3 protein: CASRTGATEAFF
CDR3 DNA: TGTGCCAGCAGGACAGGGGCCACTGAAGCTTTCTTT

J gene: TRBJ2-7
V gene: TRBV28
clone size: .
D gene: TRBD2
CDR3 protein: CASSSPAGGPYEQYF
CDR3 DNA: TGTGCCAGCAGTTCTCCAGCGGGAGGGCCCTACGAGCAGTACTTC

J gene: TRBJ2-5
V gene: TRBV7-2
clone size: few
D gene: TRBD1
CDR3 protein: CASSRDRKETQYF
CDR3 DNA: TGTGCCAGCAGCCGGGACAGAAAAGAGACCCAGTACTTC

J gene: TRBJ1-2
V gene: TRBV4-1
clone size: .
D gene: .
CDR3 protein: CASSDIPRGGYGYTF
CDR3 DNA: TGCGCCAGCAGCGATATTCCTAGGGGCGGCTATGGCTACACCTTC

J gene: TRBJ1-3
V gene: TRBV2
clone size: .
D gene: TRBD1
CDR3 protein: CARTGADSGNTIYF
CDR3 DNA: TGTGCCCGGACAGGGGCCGACTCTGGAAACACCATATATTTT

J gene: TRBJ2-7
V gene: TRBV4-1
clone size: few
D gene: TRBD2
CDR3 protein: CASSQSGGSYEQYF
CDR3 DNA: TGCGCCAGCAGCCAGAGCGGGGGTTCCTACGAGCAGTACTTC

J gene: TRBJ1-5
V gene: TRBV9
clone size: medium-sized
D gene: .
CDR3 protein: CASSVGGYGQPQHF
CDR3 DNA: TGTGCCAGCAGCGTAGGAGGGTACGGTCAGCCCCAGCATTTT

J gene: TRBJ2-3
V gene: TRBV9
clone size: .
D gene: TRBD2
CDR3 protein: CASSATLTSGTSTDTQYF
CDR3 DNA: TGTGCCAGCAGCGCGACCCTGACTAGCGGGACTAGCACAGATACGCAGTATTTT

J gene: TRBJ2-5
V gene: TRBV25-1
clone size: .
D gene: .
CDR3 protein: CASSENIGLRLSQYF
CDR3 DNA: TGTGCCAGCAGTGAAAATATCGGACTACGGCTGTCCCAGTACTTC

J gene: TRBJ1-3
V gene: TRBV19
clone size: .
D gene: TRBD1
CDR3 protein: CASYRGSSGNTIYF
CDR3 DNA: TGTGCCAGTTACAGGGGTAGCTCTGGAAACACCATATATTTT

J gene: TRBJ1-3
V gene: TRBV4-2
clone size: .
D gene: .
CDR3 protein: CASSQSAGTGNTIYF
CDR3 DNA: TGTGCCAGCAGCCAGTCAGCAGGGACTGGAAACACCATATATTTT

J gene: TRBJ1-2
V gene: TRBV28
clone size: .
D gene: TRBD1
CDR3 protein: CASRGQHYGYTF
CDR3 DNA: TGTGCCAGCAGGGGACAGCACTATGGCTACACCTTC

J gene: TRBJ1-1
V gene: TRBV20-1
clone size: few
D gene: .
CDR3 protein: CSARRGGEAFF
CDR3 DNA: TGCAGTGCTAGAAGGGGGGGTGAAGCTTTCTTT

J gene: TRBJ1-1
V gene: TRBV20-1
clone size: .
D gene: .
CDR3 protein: CSARHTGEAFF
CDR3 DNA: TGCAGTGCTAGACATACAGGGGAAGCTTTCTTT

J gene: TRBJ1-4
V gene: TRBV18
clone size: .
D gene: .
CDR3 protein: CASSPQRGGDEKLFF
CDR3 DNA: TGTGCCAGCTCACCACAGAGAGGGGGAGATGAAAAACTGTTTTTT

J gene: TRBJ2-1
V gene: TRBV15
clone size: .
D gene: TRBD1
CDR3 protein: CATSPVQGVEQFF
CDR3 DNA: TGTGCCACCAGCCCCGTACAGGGGGTCGAGCAGTTCTTC

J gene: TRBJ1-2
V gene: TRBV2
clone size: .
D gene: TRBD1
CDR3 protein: CASSGQGVDYGYTF
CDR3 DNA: TGTGCCAGCTCCGGACAGGGGGTAGACTATGGCTACACCTTC

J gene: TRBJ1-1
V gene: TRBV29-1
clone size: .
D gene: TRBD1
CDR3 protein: CSVRQGNTEAFF
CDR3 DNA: TGCAGCGTTAGACAGGGCAACACTGAAGCTTTCTTT

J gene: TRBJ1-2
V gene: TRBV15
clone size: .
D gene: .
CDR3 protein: CATSRDGEGVYGYTF
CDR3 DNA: TGTGCCACCAGCAGAGATGGGGAGGGAGTCTATGGCTACACCTTC